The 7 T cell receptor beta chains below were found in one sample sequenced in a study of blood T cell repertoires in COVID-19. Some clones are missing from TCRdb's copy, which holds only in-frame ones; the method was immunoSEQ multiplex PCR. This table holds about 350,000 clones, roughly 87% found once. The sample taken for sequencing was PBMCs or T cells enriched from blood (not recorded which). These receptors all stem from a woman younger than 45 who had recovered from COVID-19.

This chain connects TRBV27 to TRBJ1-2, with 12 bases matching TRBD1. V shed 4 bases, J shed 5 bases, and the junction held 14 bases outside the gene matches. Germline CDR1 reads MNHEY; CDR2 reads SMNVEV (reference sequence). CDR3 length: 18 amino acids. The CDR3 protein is CASSSMAGQGAQVYGYTF. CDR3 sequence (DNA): TGTGCCAGCAGTTCCATGGCGGGACAGGGGGCGCAGGTATATGGCTACACCTTC.

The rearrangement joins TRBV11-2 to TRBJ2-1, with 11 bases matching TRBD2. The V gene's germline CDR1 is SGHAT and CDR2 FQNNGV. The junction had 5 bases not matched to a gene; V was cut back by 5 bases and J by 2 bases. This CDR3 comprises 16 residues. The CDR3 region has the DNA TGTGCCAGCAGCATTAGCGGGAGGGCCCCCTACAATGAGCAGTTCTTC. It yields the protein CASSISGRAPYNEQFF.

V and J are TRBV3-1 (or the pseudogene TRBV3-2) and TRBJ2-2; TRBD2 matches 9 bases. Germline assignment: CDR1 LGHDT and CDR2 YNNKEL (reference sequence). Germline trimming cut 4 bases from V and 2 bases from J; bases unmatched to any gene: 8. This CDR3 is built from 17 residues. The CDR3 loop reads CASSPIAGALNTGELFF. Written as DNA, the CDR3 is TGTGCCAGCAGCCCGATAGCGGGGGCCTTAAACACCGGGGAGCTGTTTTTT.

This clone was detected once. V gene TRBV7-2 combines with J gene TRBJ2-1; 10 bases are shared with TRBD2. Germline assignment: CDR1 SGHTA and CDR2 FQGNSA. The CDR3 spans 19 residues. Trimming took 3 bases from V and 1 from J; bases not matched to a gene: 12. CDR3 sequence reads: CASSFRVSGGDLSYNEQFF. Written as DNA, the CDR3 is TGTGCCAGCAGCTTTCGGGTCAGCGGGGGGGACCTATCCTACAATGAGCAGTTCTTC.

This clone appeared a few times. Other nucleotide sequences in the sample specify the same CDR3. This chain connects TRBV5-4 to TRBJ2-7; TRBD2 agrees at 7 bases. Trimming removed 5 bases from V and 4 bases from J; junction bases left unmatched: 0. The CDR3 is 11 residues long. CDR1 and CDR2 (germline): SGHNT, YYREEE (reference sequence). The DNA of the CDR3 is TGTGCCAGCAGTAGCGGGTACGAGCAGTACTTC. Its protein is CASSSGYEQYF.

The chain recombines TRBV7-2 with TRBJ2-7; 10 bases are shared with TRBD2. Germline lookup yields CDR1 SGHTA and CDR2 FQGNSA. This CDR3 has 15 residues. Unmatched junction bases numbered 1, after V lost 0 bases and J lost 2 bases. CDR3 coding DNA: TGTGCCAGCAGCTTAGCCCTAGCGGGAGCCTACGAGCAGTACTTC. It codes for CASSLALAGAYEQYF.

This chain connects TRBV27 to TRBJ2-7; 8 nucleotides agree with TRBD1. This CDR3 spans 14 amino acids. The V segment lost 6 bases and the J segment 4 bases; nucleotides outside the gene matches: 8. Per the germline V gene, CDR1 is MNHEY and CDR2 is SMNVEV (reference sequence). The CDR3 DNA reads TGTGCCAGCAGGCTTGGACAGGGCGGATACGAGCAGTACTTC. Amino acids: CASRLGQGGYEQYF.